This T cell receptor (beta chain) stems from a study of blood T cell repertoires in COVID-19 (dated by TCRdb to the early 2020s). About the investigation overall: Samples covering the acute and convalescent phases of COVID-19 were provided by collaborators in the United States, Italy and Spain. Sample metadata almost always included a de-identified subject ID, COVID-19 status, age in years and sex. Where HLA class I and class II types were available, the types were taken from metadata supplied by the sample provider, not from assay-based typing. The material from the prospective study consisted of cDNA or gDNA derived from T cells, B-cell-depleted T cells, or PBMCs. A freely available public database, intended as a resource for researchers studying the immune response to SARS-CoV-2, is where the repertoires were released. Samples came from the ongoing ImmuneRACE study (first 160 participants) plus 1,254 subjects from 6 global collaborators. Deeply sampled blood TCRbeta repertoires from subjects exposed to, actively infected with, or recovered from COVID-19 were included in the dataset.

Results and caveats for the whole study, not just this receptor: The amount of clinical and demographic metadata varied by source and participant and was provided uncurated.

Participants in the prospective study were enrolled through a virtual design, were aged roughly 18 to 90 years, and lived in 24 United States geographic areas. Cohort assignment in the prospective study relied on participant-reported clinical history from a screening survey and a study questionnaire. Recovered participants in ImmuneRACE Cohort 3 were defined by two consecutive negative NP/OP PCR tests, clearance by a healthcare professional, or resolution of symptoms. In the prospective study, mobile phlebotomists collected whole blood, serum and a nasopharyngeal or oropharyngeal swab from each participant. Prospective study participants could optionally give additional blood draws and questionnaires over an approximately 2-month period. Prospective study blood samples were shipped either frozen or at room temperature before DNA extraction. TCRbeta CDR3 regions were amplified from genomic DNA by means of the immunoSEQ Assay, a bias-controlled multiplex PCR. Per the authors' processing: Within the assay, amplification of reference gene primers was used to estimate how many nucleated cells each sample contained. Sequence reads were collapsed and filtered to measure the absolute abundance of every unique TCRbeta CDR3 rearrangement. For each sample, productive Simpson clonality was calculated as the square root of Simpson's diversity index over productive rearrangements. In TCRdb, the immuneACCESS table is reduced to in-frame sequences with V and J assigned. These tables do not hold every clone; where another copy was compared, an unresolved V gene accounts for under half, and the others remain unexplained. V and J calls and clone size are copied from that table; D and trimming were computed from the DNA. This sample comprises roughly 250,000 clones, about 93% of them detected only once. Of the sample, around 1.8% falls within the top ten clones.

Including the terminal cysteine and phenylalanine, the CDR3 comprises 17 residues. Only the CDR3 region is kept as DNA, spanning 51 bases read in frame from base 1. Trimming takes 3 bases off V and 5 bases off J; junction bases not matched to a gene: 15. Based on the germline V gene, the CDR1 and CDR2 sequences are LGHNA and YSLEER. About this clone: Its antigen is currently not known. The sample holds no much larger clone one base away, and base qualities are not on file.

The source of this sequence is a woman under 30 who had recovered from COVID-19. Sequencing used PBMCs or T cells enriched from blood (not recorded which). The sequence joins TRBV4-3 to TRBJ1-2, with 7 junctional bases fitting TRBD1. At the DNA level, the sequence is TGCGCCAGCAGCCAGTACAGGGGCGTTGCCCTTAGGTATGGCTACACCTTC. This yields the protein CASSQYRGVALRYGYTF.